This TCR beta chain originates from a study of cytomegalovirus exposure and HLA in healthy donors. In germline, CDR1 is SGHRS, CDR2 YFSETQ. V lost 6 bases, J lost 3 bases, and 14 bases lay in between. The CDR3 extends over 14 amino acids. Study results and caveats: A later analysis found first-cohort TCR clusters tended to co-occur in the 120 validation repertoires. Usually a TCR sequence was rare, but some public TCRs were found in many donors. The authors confirmed in vitro that a few CMV-associated chains were specific for CMV antigens.

Points on this clone: Its cognate antigen is unknown.

Repertoires were generated with immunoSEQ multiplex PCR, while TCRdb's copy carries only in-frame clones and drops some. The table has 150,000 to 200,000 clones, around 85% seen once; the top ten hold 16%. The V gene is TRBV5-1, the J gene TRBJ2-3; D is perhaps TRBD1 (5 bases). The clonotype originates from a man between 18 and 29 years old in good health and CMV-seropositive. The sample taken for sequencing was PBMCs. Written as DNA, the CDR3 is TGCGCCAGCACCTCAGGGCAGGGAACAGATACGCAGTATTTT. Amino acid sequence: CASTSGQGTDTQYF.